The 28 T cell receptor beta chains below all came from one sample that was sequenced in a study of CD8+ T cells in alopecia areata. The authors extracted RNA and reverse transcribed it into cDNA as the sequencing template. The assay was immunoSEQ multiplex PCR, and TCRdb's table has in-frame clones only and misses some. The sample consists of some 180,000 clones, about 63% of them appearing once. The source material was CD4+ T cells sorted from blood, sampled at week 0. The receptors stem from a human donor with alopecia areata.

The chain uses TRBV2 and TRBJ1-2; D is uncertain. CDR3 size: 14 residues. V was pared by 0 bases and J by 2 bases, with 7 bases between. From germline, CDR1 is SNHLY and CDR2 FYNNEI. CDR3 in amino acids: CASSEAGPNYGYTF. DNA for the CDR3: TGTGCCAGCAGTGAAGCCGGGCCGAACTATGGCTACACCTTC.

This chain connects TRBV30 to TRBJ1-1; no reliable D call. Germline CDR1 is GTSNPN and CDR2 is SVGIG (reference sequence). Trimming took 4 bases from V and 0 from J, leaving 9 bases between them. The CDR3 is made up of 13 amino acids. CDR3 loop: CAWKRGMNTEAFF. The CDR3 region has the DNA TGTGCCTGGAAGCGGGGAATGAACACTGAAGCTTTCTTT.

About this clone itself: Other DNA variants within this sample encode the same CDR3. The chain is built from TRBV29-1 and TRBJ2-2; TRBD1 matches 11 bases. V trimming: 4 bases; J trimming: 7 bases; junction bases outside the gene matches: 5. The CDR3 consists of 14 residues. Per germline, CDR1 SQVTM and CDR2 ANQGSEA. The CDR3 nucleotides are TGCAGCGTTGGGACAGGGGGCGCCGGCGGGGAGCTGTTTTTT. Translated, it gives CSVGTGGAGGELFF.

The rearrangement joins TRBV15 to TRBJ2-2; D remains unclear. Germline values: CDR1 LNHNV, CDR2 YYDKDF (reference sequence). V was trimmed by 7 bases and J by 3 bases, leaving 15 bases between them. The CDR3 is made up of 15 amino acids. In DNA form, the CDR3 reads TGTGCCACCACGGAAATCCCCCGGGACACCGGGGAGCTGTTTTTT. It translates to CATTEIPRDTGELFF.

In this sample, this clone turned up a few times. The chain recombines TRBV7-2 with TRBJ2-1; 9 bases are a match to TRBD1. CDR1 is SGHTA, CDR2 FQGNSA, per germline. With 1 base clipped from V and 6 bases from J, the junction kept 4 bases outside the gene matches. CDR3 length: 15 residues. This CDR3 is CASSLGGTGPNEQFF. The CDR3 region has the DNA TGTGCCAGCAGCTTAGGAGGGACAGGGCCCAATGAGCAGTTCTTC.

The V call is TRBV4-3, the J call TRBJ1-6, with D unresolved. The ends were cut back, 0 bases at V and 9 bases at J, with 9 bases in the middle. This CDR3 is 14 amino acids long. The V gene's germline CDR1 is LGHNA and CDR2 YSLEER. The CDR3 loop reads CASSQERLASPLHF. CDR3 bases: TGCGCCAGCAGCCAAGAAAGGTTGGCTTCACCCCTCCACTTT.

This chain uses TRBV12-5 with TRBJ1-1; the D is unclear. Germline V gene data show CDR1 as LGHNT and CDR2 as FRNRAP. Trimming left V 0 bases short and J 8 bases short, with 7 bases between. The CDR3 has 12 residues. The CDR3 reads CASGLVGREAFF. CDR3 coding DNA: TGTGCTAGTGGTTTGGTAGGCAGGGAAGCTTTCTTT.

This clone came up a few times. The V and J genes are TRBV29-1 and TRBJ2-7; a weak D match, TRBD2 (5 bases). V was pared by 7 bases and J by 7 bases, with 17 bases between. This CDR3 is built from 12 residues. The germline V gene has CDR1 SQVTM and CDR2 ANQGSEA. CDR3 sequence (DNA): TGCAGCGCCGTGGAAGGGCCGGGGGAGCAGTACTTC. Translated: CSAVEGPGEQYF.

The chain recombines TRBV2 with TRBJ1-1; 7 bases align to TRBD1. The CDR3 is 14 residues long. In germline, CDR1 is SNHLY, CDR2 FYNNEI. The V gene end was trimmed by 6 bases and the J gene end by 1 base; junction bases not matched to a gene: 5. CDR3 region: CASRTQGGNTEAFF. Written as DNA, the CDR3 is TGTGCCAGCAGAACTCAGGGGGGGAACACTGAAGCTTTCTTT.

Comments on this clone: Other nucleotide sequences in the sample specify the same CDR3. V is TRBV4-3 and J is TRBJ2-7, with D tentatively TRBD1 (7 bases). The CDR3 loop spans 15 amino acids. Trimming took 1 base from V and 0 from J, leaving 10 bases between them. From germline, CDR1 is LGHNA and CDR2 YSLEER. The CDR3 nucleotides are TGCGCCAGCAGCCAAGTGCGGGACAGCTCCTACGAGCAGTACTTC. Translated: CASSQVRDSSYEQYF.

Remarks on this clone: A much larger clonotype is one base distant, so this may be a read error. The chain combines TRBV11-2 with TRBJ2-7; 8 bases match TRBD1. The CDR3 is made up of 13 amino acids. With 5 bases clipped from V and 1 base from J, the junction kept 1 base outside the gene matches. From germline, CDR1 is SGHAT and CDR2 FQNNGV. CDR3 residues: CASSRDRSYEQYF. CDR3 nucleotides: TGTGCCAGCAGCCGGGACAGGTCCTACGAGCAGTACTTC.

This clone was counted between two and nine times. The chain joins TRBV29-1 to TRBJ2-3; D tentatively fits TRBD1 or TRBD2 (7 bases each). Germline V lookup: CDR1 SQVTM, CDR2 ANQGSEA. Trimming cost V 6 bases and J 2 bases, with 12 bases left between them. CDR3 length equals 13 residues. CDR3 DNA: TGCAGCGTCAGGGGGGGCTTCACAGATACGCAGTATTTT. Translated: CSVRGGFTDTQYF.

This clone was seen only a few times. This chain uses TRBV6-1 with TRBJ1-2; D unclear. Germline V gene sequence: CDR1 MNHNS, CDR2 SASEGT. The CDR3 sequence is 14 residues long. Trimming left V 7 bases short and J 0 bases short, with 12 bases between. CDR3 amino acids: CASIENTSNYGYTF. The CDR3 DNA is TGTGCCAGCATCGAGAACACCTCTAACTATGGCTACACCTTC.

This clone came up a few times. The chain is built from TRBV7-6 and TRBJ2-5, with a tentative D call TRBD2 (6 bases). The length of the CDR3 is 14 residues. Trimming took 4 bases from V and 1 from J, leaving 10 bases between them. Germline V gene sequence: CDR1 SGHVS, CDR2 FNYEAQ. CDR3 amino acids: CASSWGTFQETQYF. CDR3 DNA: TGTGCCAGCAGCTGGGGGACTTTCCAAGAGACCCAGTACTTC.

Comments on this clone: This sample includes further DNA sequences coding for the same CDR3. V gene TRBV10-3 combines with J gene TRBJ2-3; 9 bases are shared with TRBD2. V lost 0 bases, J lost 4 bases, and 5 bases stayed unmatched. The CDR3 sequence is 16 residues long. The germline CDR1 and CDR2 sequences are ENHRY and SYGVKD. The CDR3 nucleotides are TGTGCCATCAGTGAGTCGACTGCGGGGGGGCCAGATACGCAGTATTTT. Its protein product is CAISESTAGGPDTQYF.

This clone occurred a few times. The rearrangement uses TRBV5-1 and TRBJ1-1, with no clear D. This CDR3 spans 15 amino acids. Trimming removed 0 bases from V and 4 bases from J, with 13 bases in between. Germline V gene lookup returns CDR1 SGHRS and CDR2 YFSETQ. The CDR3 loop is CASSLERAGTTEAFF. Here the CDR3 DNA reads TGCGCCAGCAGCTTGGAGAGGGCGGGAACCACTGAAGCTTTCTTT.

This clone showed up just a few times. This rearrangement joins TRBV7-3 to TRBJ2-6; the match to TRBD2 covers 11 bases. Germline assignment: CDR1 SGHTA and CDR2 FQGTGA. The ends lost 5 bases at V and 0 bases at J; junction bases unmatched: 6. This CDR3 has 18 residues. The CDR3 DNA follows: TGTGCCAGCAGCCCGACTAGCGGGGCCGTCTCTGGGGCCAACGTCCTGACTTTC. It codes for CASSPTSGAVSGANVLTF.

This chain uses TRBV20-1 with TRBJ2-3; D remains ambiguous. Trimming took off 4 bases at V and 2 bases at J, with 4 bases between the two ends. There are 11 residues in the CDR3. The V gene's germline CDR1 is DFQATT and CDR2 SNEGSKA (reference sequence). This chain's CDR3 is CSAILTDTQYF. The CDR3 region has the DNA TGCAGTGCTATCCTCACAGATACGCAGTATTTT.

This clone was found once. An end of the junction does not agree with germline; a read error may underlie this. The CDR3 reads CASSQPGGILF. The CDR3, as DNA: TGCGCCAGCAGTCAACCGGGGGGGATACTCTTC. The chain uses TRBV23-1 and TRBJ2-7; TRBD2 matches at 8 bases. TRBV23-1 belongs to the ORF category, with a function that is uncertain. The CDR3 length is 11 residues.

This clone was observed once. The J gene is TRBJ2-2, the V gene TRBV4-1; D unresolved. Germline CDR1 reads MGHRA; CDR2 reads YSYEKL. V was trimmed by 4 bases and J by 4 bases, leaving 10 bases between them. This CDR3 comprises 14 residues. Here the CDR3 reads CASSPAWGTGELFF. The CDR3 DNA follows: TGCGCCAGCAGCCCTGCCTGGGGCACCGGGGAGCTGTTTTTT.

The CDR3 region has the DNA TGTGCCAGCAGTTTCCGGGACAGTACTTTTGGATACTTC. It yields the protein CASSFRDSTFGYF. J is TRBJ2-5 and V is TRBV2, with TRBD1 matching 7 bases. The junction had 14 bases not matched to a gene; V was cut back by 5 bases and J by 14 bases. This CDR3 has 13 amino acids. Looked up from germline, CDR1 is SNHLY and CDR2 is FYNNEI.

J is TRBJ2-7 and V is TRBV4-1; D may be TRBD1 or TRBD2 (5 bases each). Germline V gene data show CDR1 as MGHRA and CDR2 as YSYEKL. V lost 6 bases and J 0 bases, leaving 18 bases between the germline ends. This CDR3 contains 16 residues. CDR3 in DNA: TGCGCCAGCAGTTTCCAGGGACCGTCGAGCTCCTACGAGCAGTACTTC. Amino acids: CASSFQGPSSSYEQYF.

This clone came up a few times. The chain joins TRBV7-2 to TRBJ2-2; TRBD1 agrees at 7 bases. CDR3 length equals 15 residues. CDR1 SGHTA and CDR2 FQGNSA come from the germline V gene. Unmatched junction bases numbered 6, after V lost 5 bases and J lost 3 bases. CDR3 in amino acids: CASSPTGQHTGELFF. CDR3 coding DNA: TGTGCCAGCAGCCCAACGGGACAGCACACCGGGGAGCTGTTTTTT.

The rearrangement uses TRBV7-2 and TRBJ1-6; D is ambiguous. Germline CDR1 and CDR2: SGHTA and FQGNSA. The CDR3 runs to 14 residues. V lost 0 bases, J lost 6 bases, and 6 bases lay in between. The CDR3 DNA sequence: TGTGCCAGCAGCTTAGCCGCTATTAATTCACCCCTCCACTTT. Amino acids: CASSLAAINSPLHF. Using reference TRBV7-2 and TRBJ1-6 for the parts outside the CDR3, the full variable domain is GAGVSQSPSNKVTEKGKDVELRCDPISGHTALYWYRQSLGQGLEFLIYFQGNSAPDKSGLPSDRFSAERTGGSVSTLTIQRTQQEDSAVYLCASSLAAINSPLHFGNGTRLTVT.

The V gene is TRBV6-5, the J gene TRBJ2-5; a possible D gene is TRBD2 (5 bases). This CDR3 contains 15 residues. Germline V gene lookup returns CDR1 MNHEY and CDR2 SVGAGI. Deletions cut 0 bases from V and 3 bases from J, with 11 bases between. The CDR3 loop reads CASSYSGRREETQYF. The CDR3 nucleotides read TGTGCCAGCAGTTACTCGGGCCGGCGGGAAGAGACCCAGTACTTC.

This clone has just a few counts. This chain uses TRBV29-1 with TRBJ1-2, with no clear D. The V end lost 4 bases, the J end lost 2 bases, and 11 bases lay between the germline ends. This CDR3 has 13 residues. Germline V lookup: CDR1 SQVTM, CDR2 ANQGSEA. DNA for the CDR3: TGCAGCGTTGCGCCGGTTGCCAACTATGGCTACACCTTC. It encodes CSVAPVANYGYTF.

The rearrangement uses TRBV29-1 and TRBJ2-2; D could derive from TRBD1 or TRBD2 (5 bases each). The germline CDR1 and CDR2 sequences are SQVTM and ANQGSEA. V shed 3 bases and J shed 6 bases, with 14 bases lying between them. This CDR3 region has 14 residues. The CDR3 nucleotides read TGCAGCGTTGAGGTCGGAAGAGGGGCCGGGGAGCTGTTTTTT. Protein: CSVEVGRGAGELFF.

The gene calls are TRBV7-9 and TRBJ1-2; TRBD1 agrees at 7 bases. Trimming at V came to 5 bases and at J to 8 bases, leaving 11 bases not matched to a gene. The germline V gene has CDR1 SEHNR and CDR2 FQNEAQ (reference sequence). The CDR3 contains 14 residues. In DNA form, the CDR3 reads TGTGCCAGCAGCACTCGAGAGGGGGCGAGGGGCTACACCTTC. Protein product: CASSTREGARGYTF. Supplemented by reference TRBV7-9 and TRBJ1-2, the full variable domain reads DTGVSQNPRHKITKRGQNVTFRCDPISEHNRLYWYRQTLGQGPEFLTYFQNEAQLEKSRLLSDRFSAERPKGSFSTLEIQRTEQGDSAMYLCASSTREGARGYTFGSGTRLTVV.